Detailed here is one TCR beta chain. Its cognate antigen is unknown. The record originates from a study of shared clonotypes between healthy human individuals. Background on the study: The study drew on two women and a few men aged 18 to 49 as donors.

The CDR3 runs to 13 residues. Germline-derived CDR1 and CDR2 are GTSNPN and SVGIG (reference sequence). V was pared by 5 bases and J by 2 bases, with 9 bases between. Study-wide results and limits: Naive CD4 clonotype sharing across several donors was 4% to 5%.

The assay was immunoSEQ multiplex PCR, and TCRdb's table has in-frame clones only and misses some. The table shows millions of clones, with roughly 92% occurring only once. The TCR sequence derives from a man younger than 35 in good health. The specimen was naive CD4+ T cells sorted from blood. Subset meaning: CD45RA+ positively selected. This rearrangement joins TRBV30 to TRBJ2-2; D ambiguous. The CDR3 region has the DNA TGTGCCTGGGACCGAACAAACACCGGGGAGCTGTTTTTT. Protein: CAWDRTNTGELFF. Supplemented by reference TRBV30 and TRBJ2-2, the full variable domain reads SQTIHQWPATLVQPVGSPLSLECTVEGTSNPNLYWYRQAAGRGLQLLFYSVGIGQISSEVPQNLSASRPQDRQFILSSKKLLLSDSGFYLCAWDRTNTGELFFGEGSRLTVL.